This section outlines one T cell receptor (beta chain) sequence together with its context. This sample is drawn from a study of shared T cell receptors in the human thymus. Assay: immunoSEQ multiplex PCR; the TCRdb copy retains only in-frame clones and omits some. The profile covers about 400,000 clones, with approximately 95% appearing a single time and approximately 0.02% taken by the ten largest. V gave up 0 bases and J gave up 4 bases, with 17 bases separating them. Germline CDR1 and CDR2: SGHTS and YDEGEE. This CDR3 spans 17 amino acids. The chain carries TRBV5-8 and TRBJ2-1, with D tentatively TRBD1 (5 bases). Sequences were obtained from thymocytes. The receptor comes from a human donor. CDR3 in DNA: TGTGCCAGCAGCTTGGTTACCCAGGGAAGGGGATACAATGAGCAGTTCTTC. The encoded protein is CASSLVTQGRGYNEQFF. The full variable domain, completed using reference TRBV5-8 and TRBJ2-1, is EAGVTQSPTHLIKTRGQQATLRCSPISGHTSVYWYQQALGLGLQFLLWYDEGEERNRGNFPPRFSGRQFPNYSSELNVNALELEDSALYLCASSLVTQGRGYNEQFFGPGTRLTVL.